This T cell receptor (beta chain) was captured by sequencing in a study of vaccination and CD4 T cells after COVID-19. Study summary: Six male and four female convalescents took part, two of them Hispanic.

As for this clonotype: The antigen remains undetermined.

The sample's treatment: approximately 11-day PBMC culture with coronavirus spike peptide pools or control peptides (ViraFEST assay). Both day 3 and day 7 involved replacing half of the medium with fresh IL-2 medium. With V trimmed by 3 bases and J by 4 bases, 6 bases remained unmatched. Germline-derived CDR1 and CDR2 are SGHKS and YYEKEE (reference sequence). The CDR3 runs 16 residues. With the Oncomine TCR Beta short-read assay, DNA from cultured CD4+ T cells was sequenced. TCRdb reanalysed the PCR reads using MiXCR and keeps one entry per CDR3 protein. The data contain some 14,000 distinct CDR3 sequences, 61% of them singletons.

The sequence was collected from a human donor who had recovered from COVID-19. J is TRBJ2-3 and V is TRBV5-5; 12 nucleotides align to TRBD1. The sample taken for sequencing was CD4+ T cells from blood, cultured in vitro. CDR3 region: CASSSGTGGVADTQYF. The DNA of the CDR3 is TGTGCCAGCAGCTCTGGGACAGGGGGCGTCGCAGATACGCAGTATTTT. Together with reference TRBV5-5 and TRBJ2-3, the CDR3 gives the full variable domain: DAGVTQSPTHLIKTRGQQVTLRCSPISGHKSVSWYQQVLGQGPQFIFQYYEKEERGRGNFPDRFSARQFPNYSSELNVNALLLGDSALYLCASSSGTGGVADTQYFGPGTRLTVL.